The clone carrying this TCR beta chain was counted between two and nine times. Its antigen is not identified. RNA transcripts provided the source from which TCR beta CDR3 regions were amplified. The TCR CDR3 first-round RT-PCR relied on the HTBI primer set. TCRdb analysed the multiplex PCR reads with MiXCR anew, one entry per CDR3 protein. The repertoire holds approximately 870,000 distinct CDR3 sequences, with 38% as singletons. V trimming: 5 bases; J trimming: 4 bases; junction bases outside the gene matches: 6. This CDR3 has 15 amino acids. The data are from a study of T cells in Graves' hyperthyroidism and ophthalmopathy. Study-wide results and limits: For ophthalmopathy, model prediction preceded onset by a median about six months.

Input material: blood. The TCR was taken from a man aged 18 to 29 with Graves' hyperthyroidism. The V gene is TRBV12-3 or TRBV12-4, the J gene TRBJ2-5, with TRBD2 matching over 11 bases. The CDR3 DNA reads TGTGCCAGCAGTCCGGCTAGCGGGGGGATAGAGACCCAGTACTTC. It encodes CASSPASGGIETQYF.